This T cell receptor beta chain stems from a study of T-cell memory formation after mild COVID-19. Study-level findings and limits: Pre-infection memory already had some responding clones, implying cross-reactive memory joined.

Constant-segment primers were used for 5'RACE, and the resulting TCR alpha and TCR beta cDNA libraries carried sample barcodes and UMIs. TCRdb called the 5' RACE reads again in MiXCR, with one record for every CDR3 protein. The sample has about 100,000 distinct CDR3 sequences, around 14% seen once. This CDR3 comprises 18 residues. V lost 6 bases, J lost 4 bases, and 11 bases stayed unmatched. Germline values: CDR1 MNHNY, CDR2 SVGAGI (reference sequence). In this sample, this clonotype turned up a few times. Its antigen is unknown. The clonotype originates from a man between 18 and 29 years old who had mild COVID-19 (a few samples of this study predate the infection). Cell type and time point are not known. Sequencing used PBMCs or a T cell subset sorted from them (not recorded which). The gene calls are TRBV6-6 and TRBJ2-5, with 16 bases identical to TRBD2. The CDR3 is CASSPGTSGGAVLETQYF. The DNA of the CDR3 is TGTGCCAGCAGCCCCGGGACTAGCGGGGGGGCGGTTCTAGAGACCCAGTACTTC.